This note documents a single TCR beta chain sequence. This CDR3 contains 11 residues. Germline CDR1 and CDR2: LGHDT and YNNKEL (reference sequence). The V and J ends lost 0 bases and 10 bases respectively, with 6 bases between them. The data are from a study of blood T cell repertoires in COVID-19. Looking at the study overall: Nucleic acid was either cDNA or gDNA, and it came from T cells, B-cell-depleted T cells, or PBMCs.

Under the authors' procedure: Researchers report that nucleated cell counts were estimated from reference gene primer amplification. The table came from immunoSEQ multiplex PCR; TCRdb's copy has only in-frame clones and leaves some out. That table is the source of V, J and clone size, and D and trimming were worked out from the DNA. The data show about 310,000 clones, with around nine tenths seen just once and roughly 8.9% held by the top ten. Participants spanned ages about 18 to 100 years and resided in roughly 22 US areas. Donors in Cohort 3 counted as recovered after two negative PCRs, clearance, or symptom resolution.

This TCR was sampled from a woman aged 40 to 50 who had recovered from COVID-19. Sequenced: PBMCs or T cells enriched from blood (not recorded which). This chain joins TRBV3-1 (or the pseudogene TRBV3-2) and TRBJ1-1; D uncertain. CDR3 nucleotide sequence: TGTGCCAGCAGCCAAGAGAGCCCAGCTTTCTTT. This translates into CASSQESPAFF.